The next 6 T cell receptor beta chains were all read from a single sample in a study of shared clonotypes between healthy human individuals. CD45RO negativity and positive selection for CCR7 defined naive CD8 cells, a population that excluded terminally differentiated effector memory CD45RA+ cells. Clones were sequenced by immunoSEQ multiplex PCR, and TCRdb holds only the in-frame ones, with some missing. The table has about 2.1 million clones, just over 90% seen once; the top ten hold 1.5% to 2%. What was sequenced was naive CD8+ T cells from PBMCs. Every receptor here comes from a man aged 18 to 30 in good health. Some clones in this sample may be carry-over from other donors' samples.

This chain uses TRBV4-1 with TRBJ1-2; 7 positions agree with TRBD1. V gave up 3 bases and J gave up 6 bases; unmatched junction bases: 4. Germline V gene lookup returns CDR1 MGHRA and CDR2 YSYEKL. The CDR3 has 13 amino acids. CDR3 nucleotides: TGCGCCAGCAGCCAGAACCAGGGGGATGGCTACACCTTC. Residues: CASSQNQGDGYTF.

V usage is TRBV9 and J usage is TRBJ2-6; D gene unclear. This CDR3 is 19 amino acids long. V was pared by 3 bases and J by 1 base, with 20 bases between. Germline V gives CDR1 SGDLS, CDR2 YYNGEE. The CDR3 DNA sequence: TGTGCCAGCAGCGGGCCCAGAAAGACATTTGTTTCTGGGGCCAACGTCCTGACTTTC. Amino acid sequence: CASSGPRKTFVSGANVLTF.

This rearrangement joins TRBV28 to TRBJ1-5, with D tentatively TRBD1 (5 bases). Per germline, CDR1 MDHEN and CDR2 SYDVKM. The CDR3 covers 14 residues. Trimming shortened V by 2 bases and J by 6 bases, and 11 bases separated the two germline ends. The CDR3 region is CASSLRGWGQPQHF. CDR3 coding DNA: TGTGCCAGCAGTTTAAGGGGTTGGGGTCAGCCCCAGCATTTT. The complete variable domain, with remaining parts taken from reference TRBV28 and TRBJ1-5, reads DVKVTQSSRYLVKRTGEKVFLECVQDMDHENMFWYRQDPGLGLRLIYFSYDVKMKEKGDIPEGYSVSREKKERFSLILESASTNQTSMYLCASSLRGWGQPQHFGDGTRLSIL.

In nucleotides, the CDR3 is TGTGCCAGCAGTTTATCCCCAGGGCGGAATCAGCCCCAGCATTTT. Protein: CASSLSPGRNQPQHF. The chain combines TRBV27 with TRBJ1-5; possibly TRBD1 for D (5 bases). The CDR3 loop spans 15 amino acids. V was shortened by 0 bases and J by 4 bases, with 10 bases between the two germline ends. Germline CDR1 is MNHEY and CDR2 is SMNVEV (reference sequence).

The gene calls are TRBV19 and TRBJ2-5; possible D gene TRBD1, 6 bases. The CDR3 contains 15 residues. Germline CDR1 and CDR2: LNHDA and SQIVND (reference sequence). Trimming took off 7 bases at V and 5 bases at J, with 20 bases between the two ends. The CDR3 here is CASTPIPSGEETQYF. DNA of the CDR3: TGTGCCAGTACCCCAATCCCTTCAGGGGAGGAGACCCAGTACTTC. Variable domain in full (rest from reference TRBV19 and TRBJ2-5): DGGITQSPKYLFRKEGQNVTLSCEQNLNHDAMYWYRQDPGQGLRLIYYSQIVNDFQKGDIAEGYSVSREKKESFPLTVTSAQKNPTAFYLCASTPIPSGEETQYFGPGTRLLVL.

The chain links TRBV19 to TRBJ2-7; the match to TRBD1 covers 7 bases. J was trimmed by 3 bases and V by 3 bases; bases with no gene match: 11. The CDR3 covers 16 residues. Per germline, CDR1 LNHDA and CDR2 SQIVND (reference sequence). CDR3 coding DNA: TGTGCCAGTAGTATGAGTCCCACAGGGGTCCTCTACGAGCAGTACTTC. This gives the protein CASSMSPTGVLYEQYF.